This T cell receptor (beta chain) came from a study of response to subunit inactivated influenza vaccine. Study findings and constraints: Only a handful of new T cells, the authors suggested, are recruited with each seasonal influenza vaccination.

CDR1 LGHDT and CDR2 YNNKEL come from the germline V gene (reference sequence). This CDR3 contains 15 residues. Trimming cost V 2 bases and J 2 bases, with 10 bases left between them. TCRdb re-called the RT-PCR reads through MiXCR, storing one row per CDR3 protein. The table shows over 150,000 distinct CDR3 sequences, with about 9% occurring only once. This clonotype was seen a handful of times. Antigen unknown. The chain is built from TRBV3-1 and TRBJ2-1; D perhaps matches TRBD1 (5 bases). The receptor comes from a man between 45 and 60 years old who received an inactivated influenza vaccine. This specimen consisted of non-naive T cells sorted from PBMCs, obtained on the day of vaccination. CDR3 loop: CASSQQGPPYNEQFF. DNA for the CDR3: TGTGCCAGCAGCCAACAGGGCCCACCCTACAATGAGCAGTTCTTC.